The 26 T cell receptor beta chains in this list originate from one sample, sequenced in a study of cytomegalovirus exposure and HLA in healthy donors. Primers: 60 Vbeta forward and 13 Jbeta reverse. Data came from immunoSEQ multiplex PCR; TCRdb stores just in-frame clones and leaves some out. Among roughly 130,000 clones, roughly 78% were seen once, and the ten largest hold 2.5% to 3.5%. The sequenced sample consisted of PBMCs. The receptors derive from a male donor in good health and CMV-seronegative.

This clone was counted a single time. This rearrangement joins TRBV5-1 to TRBJ2-7; D uncertain. The germline CDR1 and CDR2 sequences are SGHRS and YFSETQ. Between the trimmed V and J ends, which lost 0 bases and 0 bases, there was a span of 16 bases. The CDR3 sequence is 17 residues long. CDR3 DNA sequence: TGCGCCAGCAGCTTGGGTCCCATACTAAGGATCTCCTACGAGCAGTACTTC. Residues: CASSLGPILRISYEQYF.

The rearrangement links TRBV4-1 to TRBJ2-5; 7 nucleotides align to TRBD1. CDR3 length: 15 residues. Looked up from germline, CDR1 is MGHRA and CDR2 is YSYEKL. Germline trimming cut 0 bases from V and 5 bases from J; bases unmatched to any gene: 6. Here the CDR3 DNA reads TGCGCCAGCAGCCAAGAATCTACAGGGGTGGAGACCCAGTACTTC. This translates into CASSQESTGVETQYF.

The V call is TRBV30, the J call TRBJ2-7, with no clear D. Between the trimmed V and J ends, which lost 4 bases and 0 bases, there was a span of 10 bases. The CDR3 spans 13 residues. Germline V gives CDR1 GTSNPN, CDR2 SVGIG (reference sequence). The CDR3 nucleotides are TGTGCCTGGAATACCGCCAGCTCCTACGAGCAGTACTTC. Translated: CAWNTASSYEQYF.

The CDR3 DNA follows: TGTGCCAGCAGTCCCTACCTCCAAGAGACCCAGTACTTC. It translates to CASSPYLQETQYF. The rearrangement links TRBV27 to TRBJ2-5; D gene ambiguous. Germline V gene data show CDR1 as MNHEY and CDR2 as SMNVEV (reference sequence). This CDR3 is 13 amino acids long. V lost 5 bases and J lost 1, with 8 bases in between.

V and J are TRBV23-1 and TRBJ1-5; maybe TRBD1 (5 bases). TRBV23-1 is an open reading frame whose function is uncertain. The CDR3 runs to 14 residues. Between the trimmed V and J ends, which lost 3 bases and 1 base, there was a span of 7 bases. Here the CDR3 reads CASSHRTSNQPQHF. CDR3 DNA sequence: TGCGCCAGCAGTCATCGGACAAGCAATCAGCCCCAGCATTTT.

This clone has more than one count but fewer than ten. The chain couples TRBV2 to TRBJ2-5; TRBD2 agrees at 7 bases. The CDR3 sequence is 16 residues long. V trimming: 3 bases; J trimming: 5 bases; junction bases outside the gene matches: 12. Looked up from germline, CDR1 is SNHLY and CDR2 is FYNNEI. The CDR3 DNA sequence: TGTGCCAGCAGTGAGGGCTTCGGGGGAGGGGCGGAGACCCAGTACTTC. Translating it yields CASSEGFGGGAETQYF.

The gene calls are TRBV7-9 and TRBJ2-1; tentative D call: TRBD2 (5 bases). Trimming removed 1 base at V and 4 bases at J, with 8 bases between. This CDR3 spans 14 amino acids. Per germline, CDR1 SEHNR and CDR2 FQNEAQ (reference sequence). The CDR3 DNA reads TGTGCCAGCAGCTTAGTCGGGGTGTACAATGAGCAGTTCTTC. Translating gives CASSLVGVYNEQFF.

In this sample, this clone turned up a few times. This chain uses TRBV5-1 with TRBJ2-7; D is uncertain. The V and J ends lost 1 base and 2 bases respectively, with 13 bases between them. Germline V lookup: CDR1 SGHRS, CDR2 YFSETQ. The CDR3 length is 15 residues. DNA for the CDR3: TGCGCCAGCAGCTTGAATCCGGAGCGCACCTACGAGCAGTACTTC. Amino acid sequence: CASSLNPERTYEQYF. Drawing the rest from reference TRBV5-1 and TRBJ2-7, the complete variable domain is KAGVTQTPRYLIKTRGQQVTLSCSPISGHRSVSWYQQTPGQGLQFLFEYFSETQRNKGNFPGRFSGRQFSNSRSEMNVSTLELGDSALYLCASSLNPERTYEQYFGPGTRLTVT.

V and J are TRBV5-4 and TRBJ2-5; a possible D gene is TRBD2 (6 bases). CDR3 length: 16 residues. The V gene lost 5 bases and the J gene lost 5 bases, with 22 bases spanning the gap. Germline V gene lookup returns CDR1 SGHNT and CDR2 YYREEE (reference sequence). Here the CDR3 reads CASSGVSGGAGETQYF. CDR3 DNA sequence: TGTGCCAGCAGTGGGGTTAGCGGAGGGGCTGGGGAGACCCAGTACTTC.

This chain links TRBV7-3 with TRBJ2-1; 9 nucleotides align to TRBD1. CDR1 and CDR2 (germline): SGHTA, FQGTGA. V dropped 1 base and J dropped 8; count of bases not matched to a gene: 6. The CDR3 is 15 residues long. CDR3 sequence (DNA): TGTGCCAGCAGCTTAAGACAGGGGGGGATAGATGAGCAGTTCTTC. Amino acids: CASSLRQGGIDEQFF.

The chain has TRBV2 and TRBJ2-7; D is uncertain. Trimming cost V 2 bases and J 7 bases, with 6 bases left between them. Germline V gene lookup returns CDR1 SNHLY and CDR2 FYNNEI. This CDR3 has 11 residues. CDR3 loop: CASSESLEQYF. CDR3 coding DNA: TGTGCCAGCAGTGAATCCCTGGAGCAGTACTTC.

The chain carries TRBV18 and TRBJ2-2; 10 bases are shared with TRBD1. Germline values: CDR1 KGHSH, CDR2 LQKENI. Germline trimming cut 3 bases from V and 3 bases from J; bases unmatched to any gene: 4. The CDR3 has 16 amino acids. Here the CDR3 reads CASSPRTGGDTGELFF. As DNA, the CDR3 is TGTGCCAGCTCACCTCGGACAGGGGGTGACACCGGGGAGCTGTTTTTT. Filled out from reference TRBV18 and TRBJ2-2, the complete variable domain reads NAGVMQNPRHLVRRRGQEARLRCSPMKGHSHVYWYRQLPEEGLKFMVYLQKENIIDESGMPKERFSAEFPKEGPSILRIQQVVRGDSAAYFCASSPRTGGDTGELFFGEGSRLTVL.

This chain uses TRBV10-1 with TRBJ2-2; 12 nucleotides align to TRBD2. The CDR3 extends over 16 amino acids. Germline assignment: CDR1 WNHNN and CDR2 SYGVQD (reference sequence). V trimming: 5 bases; J trimming: 4 bases; junction bases outside the gene matches: 5. The CDR3 spells CASSSTSGGFTGELFF. Written as DNA, the CDR3 is TGCGCCAGCAGTTCGACTAGCGGGGGCTTCACCGGGGAGCTGTTTTTT.

The chain has TRBV28 and TRBJ1-4; TRBD1 matches 11 bases. CDR1 and CDR2 (germline): MDHEN, SYDVKM. The CDR3 runs 16 residues. V trimming: 2 bases; J trimming: 5 bases; junction bases outside the gene matches: 4. This CDR3 reads CASSLEGQGVNEKLFF. The CDR3 coding sequence is TGTGCCAGCAGTTTAGAGGGACAGGGGGTCAATGAAAAACTGTTTTTT.

This rearrangement joins TRBV27 to TRBJ2-7; 8 bases align to TRBD1. The V segment lost 9 bases and the J segment 2 bases; nucleotides outside the gene matches: 12. The germline CDR1 and CDR2 sequences are MNHEY and SMNVEV (reference sequence). The CDR3 contains 15 residues. The CDR3 DNA reads as TGTGCCAGTTTCAACTGGACAGGGTATACCTACGAGCAGTACTTC. Translation gives CASFNWTGYTYEQYF.

The chain recombines TRBV6-5 with TRBJ1-1, with TRBD1 matching 9 bases. The CDR3 covers 14 residues. Per the germline V gene, CDR1 is MNHEY and CDR2 is SVGAGI. The V gene end was trimmed by 7 bases and the J gene end by 0 bases; junction bases not matched to a gene: 3. CDR3 in amino acids: CASTDRGVNTEAFF. CDR3 coding DNA: TGTGCCAGCACCGACAGGGGGGTGAACACTGAAGCTTTCTTT.

The chain joins TRBV30 to TRBJ1-2, with a tentative D call TRBD1 (6 bases). V dropped 3 bases and J dropped 5 bases, with 19 bases sitting between them. CDR3 length: 15 amino acids. Germline-derived CDR1 and CDR2 are GTSNPN and SVGIG (reference sequence). In DNA, the CDR3 is TGTGCCTGGAGCCTTGGGATGGGGACACCTTATGGCTACACCTTC. This encodes CAWSLGMGTPYGYTF.

The V call is TRBV21-1, the J call TRBJ2-5; TRBD2 reflects the table's D call only, with no check against the DNA. TRBV21-1 is listed as a pseudogene. The CDR3 has 13 residues. The CDR3: CASSKVGGETQYF. The CDR3 coding sequence is TGTGCCAGCAGCAAAGTTGGGGGGGAGACCCAGTACTTC.

This chain uses TRBV7-9 with TRBJ1-1; D is uncertain. Germline V gene data show CDR1 as SEHNR and CDR2 as FQNEAQ (reference sequence). There are 14 residues in the CDR3. Trimming left V 7 bases short and J 4 bases short, with 16 bases between. CDR3 DNA sequence: TGTGCCAGCACCATAGGGAGGAGTGGCACTGAAGCTTTCTTT. It codes for CASTIGRSGTEAFF.

This clone was seen only a few times. The same CDR3 is also encoded by other DNA sequences in this sample. V is TRBV10-2 and J is TRBJ1-1, with D tentatively TRBD1 (6 bases). The germline CDR1 and CDR2 sequences are WSHSY and SAAADI. This CDR3 region has 14 residues. The germline V and J ends were trimmed by 6 bases and 1 base, with 12 bases remaining between them. The CDR3 reads CASRTDRRNTEAFF. The CDR3 DNA is TGCGCCAGCAGGACTGACAGGCGGAACACTGAAGCTTTCTTT.

This chain joins TRBV2 and TRBJ1-5, with TRBD1 as a possible D gene (5 bases). Germline V gives CDR1 SNHLY, CDR2 FYNNEI. This CDR3 is 12 amino acids long. V gave up 6 bases and J gave up 11 bases, with 14 bases separating them. For the CDR3, the DNA is TGTGCCAGCAGGAACCTCCAAGGGGCCCAGCATTTT. This gives the protein CASRNLQGAQHF.

This clone has a handful of counts. The CDR3 nucleotides read TGTGCCAGCAGTTTGGGGCAGGGGGCAACAGATACGCAGTATTTT. Protein: CASSLGQGATDTQYF. V gene TRBV6-5 combines with J gene TRBJ2-3; 8 positions agree with TRBD1. With 4 bases clipped from V and 3 bases from J, the junction kept 6 bases outside the gene matches. The CDR3 covers 15 residues. CDR1 is MNHEY, CDR2 SVGAGI, per germline.

The V and J genes are TRBV5-6 and TRBJ1-1; D unclear. The CDR3 contains 13 residues. V was clipped by 2 bases and J by 0 bases, with 5 bases between them. The V gene's germline CDR1 is SGHDT and CDR2 YYEEEE. The CDR3 protein is CASSFPVNTEAFF. The CDR3 coding sequence is TGTGCCAGCAGCTTTCCAGTGAACACTGAAGCTTTCTTT.

The rearrangement links TRBV10-3 to TRBJ2-7; D is unclear. Trimming removed 6 bases at V and 0 bases at J, with 12 bases between. This CDR3 is built from 14 residues. The germline V gene has CDR1 ENHRY and CDR2 SYGVKD. The CDR3 DNA sequence: TGTGCCATCAGGATAGGTTCGGGCTCCTACGAGCAGTACTTC. This sequence encodes CAIRIGSGSYEQYF.

The chain is built from TRBV7-9 and TRBJ2-5, with TRBD1 matching over 12 bases. The better agreement between TRBJ2-7 and the DNA end casts doubt on the J call. The germline gives CDR1 SEHNR, CDR2 FQNEAQ (reference sequence). This CDR3 spans 16 amino acids. CDR3 region: CASSFLPGQGAVEQYF. Here the CDR3 DNA reads TGTGCCAGCAGCTTCTTACCGGGACAGGGGGCTGTCGAGCAGTACTTC.

The rearrangement links TRBV7-2 to TRBJ1-2, with 7 bases identical to TRBD1. The germline CDR1 and CDR2 sequences are SGHTA and FQGNSA. The CDR3 covers 15 residues. J gave up 3 bases and V 1 base, and 5 bases lay outside the gene matches. CDR3 coding DNA: TGTGCCAGCAGCTTAGGGCAGGGGGGTTACTATGGCTACACCTTC. It codes for CASSLGQGGYYGYTF.